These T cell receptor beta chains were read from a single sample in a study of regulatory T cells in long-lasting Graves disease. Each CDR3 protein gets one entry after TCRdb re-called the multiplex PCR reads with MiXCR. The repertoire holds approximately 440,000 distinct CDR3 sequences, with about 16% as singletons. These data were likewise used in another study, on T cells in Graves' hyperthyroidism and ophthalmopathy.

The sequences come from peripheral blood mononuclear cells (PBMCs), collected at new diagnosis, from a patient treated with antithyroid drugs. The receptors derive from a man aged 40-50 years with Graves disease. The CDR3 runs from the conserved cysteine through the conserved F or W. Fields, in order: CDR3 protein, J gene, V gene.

CDR3aa: CASSQVGGARNSPLHF
j_gene: TRBJ1-6
v_gene: TRBV3-1

CDR3aa: CASSLVVGSQETQYF
j_gene: TRBJ2-5
v_gene: TRBV5-1

CDR3aa: CASSLPGTSGSTDTQYF
j_gene: TRBJ2-3
v_gene: TRBV5-5

CDR3aa: CATSRDLAGWDGYTF
j_gene: TRBJ1-2
v_gene: TRBV15

CDR3aa: CAIKGQDYYNEQFF
j_gene: TRBJ2-1
v_gene: TRBV10-3

CDR3aa: CAISGPAGLKDTQYF
j_gene: TRBJ2-3
v_gene: TRBV10-3

CDR3aa: CASSQRRTGGYEQYF
j_gene: TRBJ2-7
v_gene: TRBV3-1

CDR3aa: CASSLRVNTGELFF
j_gene: TRBJ2-2
v_gene: TRBV5-1

CDR3aa: CASGGPGLSYGYTF
j_gene: TRBJ1-2
v_gene: TRBV12-3/TRBV12-4

CDR3aa: CASSQLNGGQDTQYF
j_gene: TRBJ2-3
v_gene: TRBV4-1

CDR3aa: CASSPPRRESGFYEQYF
j_gene: TRBJ2-7
v_gene: TRBV18

CDR3aa: CSATPGTSGLAPYEQYF
j_gene: TRBJ2-7
v_gene: TRBV20-1

CDR3aa: CASSLEAGEETQYF
j_gene: TRBJ2-5
v_gene: TRBV5-1

CDR3aa: CASSLVAGKDEQYF
j_gene: TRBJ2-7
v_gene: TRBV5-1